Listed below are T cell receptor beta chains from one sample, sequenced in a study of control samples from healthy donors and cancer patients. Measured with immunoSEQ multiplex PCR; TCRdb has only the in-frame clones, and not every one. The data hold roughly 130,000 clones, with roughly 89% observed a single time. Sequenced input: blood. These receptors originate from a man aged 30-40 years in good health. CDR3s include the opening cysteine and the closing phenylalanine or tryptophan.

V	J	CDR3
TRBV2	TRBJ2-1	CASSREVQGAGEQFF
TRBV28	TRBJ2-7	CASSLNRLLISYEQYF
TRBV5-5	TRBJ2-5	CASSLLQETTQYF
TRBV5-4	TRBJ2-7	CASSLGVGGTLGEQYF
TRBV16	TRBJ2-3	CASSRGTSGRDTQYF
TRBV6-2/TRBV6-3	TRBJ1-6	CASSTDSLSSYNSPLHF
TRBV2	TRBJ2-7	CASSATEQEQYF
TRBV4-2	TRBJ2-1	CASSPGLFNEQFF
TRBV2	TRBJ2-3	CASSFGSPDTQYF
TRBV19	TRBJ1-1	CASSISPGGNTEAFF
TRBV28	TRBJ1-1	CASSYRASEAFF
TRBV28	TRBJ1-4	CASSGRQLIGEKLFF
TRBV27	TRBJ1-5	CTSNPTGDSNQPQHF
TRBV30	TRBJ1-5	CAWSVLGGEGPQHF
TRBV6-2/TRBV6-3	TRBJ2-3	CASSYSGASDTQYF
TRBV19	TRBJ2-7	CASSWGTGSLSYEQYF
TRBV6-6	TRBJ2-7	CASSYSRQDSYEQYF
TRBV19	TRBJ2-1	CASRDSYNEQFF
TRBV21-1	TRBJ2-1	CASSKSPLAGGYNEQFF
TRBV6-1	TRBJ2-7	CASSEDGTASYEQYF
TRBV20-1	TRBJ2-1	CSASSGNEQFF
TRBV2	TRBJ2-1	CASIWGAGARNEQFF
TRBV14	TRBJ1-3	CASSTETVWRNTIYF
TRBV4-1	TRBJ2-1	CASSQEPGSYNEQFF
TRBV11-3	TRBJ2-5	CASSLGFLDQETQYF
TRBV3-1/TRBV3-2	TRBJ2-1	CASSQIEGAEQFF
TRBV12-3/TRBV12-4	TRBJ2-3	CASGQTSTDTQYF
TRBV9	TRBJ2-5	CASSVEVDTEETQYF